Each of the 21 T cell receptor beta chains below was sequenced from the same sample in a study of spatial heterogeneity in lung cancer. Study-wide findings and caveats: One measure, the expanded intratumoral alpha and beta TCR count, tracked tumor mutation counts.

TCRdb called the 5' RACE reads again in MiXCR, with one record for every CDR3 protein. This sample has more than 6,000 distinct CDR3 sequences, with around 3% found just once. These receptors lack a known antigen. Time point indicated: sample taken at primary tumor resection. Here the sequenced sample was lung tumor tissue, taken at surgery. The receptors come from a male donor with early-stage non-small cell lung cancer.

This clonotype is categorized as medium-sized. The chain carries TRBV20-1 and TRBJ2-7; TRBD2 matches 8 bases. CDR1 and CDR2 from the germline V gene are DFQATT and SNEGSKA (reference sequence). The CDR3 sequence is 15 residues long. V gave up 4 bases and J gave up 2 bases; unmatched junction bases: 10. The CDR3 protein is CSANRASGPTYEQYF. The CDR3 DNA reads TGCAGTGCTAACCGGGCTAGCGGGCCCACCTACGAGCAGTACTTC.

This clonotype was counted at least ten times. The chain links TRBV30 to TRBJ1-2; no firm D call. V shed 4 bases and J shed 9 bases, with 12 bases lying between them. Germline V gene data show CDR1 as GTSNPN and CDR2 as SVGIG (reference sequence). CDR3 length: 11 amino acids. As DNA, the CDR3 is TGTGCCTGGAATTATGGGCCTCGCTACACCTTC. Translating gives CAWNYGPRYTF.

This clonotype was detected ten times or more. The chain employs TRBV29-1 and TRBJ2-7, with 7 bases lining up with TRBD1. The CDR3 contains 14 residues. The germline V gene has CDR1 SQVTM and CDR2 ANQGSEA. V trimming: 7 bases; J trimming: 4 bases; junction bases outside the gene matches: 13. Written as DNA, the CDR3 is TGCAGCGCCCGGGACAGCGGCGGAACTTACGAGCAGTACTTC. Its protein is CSARDSGGTYEQYF.

This clonotype has more than one count but fewer than ten. One end of the junction is discordant with germline, which a read error may explain. The rearrangement joins TRBV14 to TRBJ1-4; 7 bases agree with TRBD1. Germline V gives CDR1 SGHDN, CDR2 FVKESK. The CDR3 runs 11 residues. The CDR3 DNA reads as TGTGCCAGCAGCCAAGAGACAGGGCTTGGTTTT. This codes for CASSQETGLGF.

This clonotype showed up many times. The chain uses TRBV7-9 and TRBJ2-7, with 9 bases fitting TRBD1. The CDR3 extends over 15 amino acids. Germline assignment: CDR1 SEHNR and CDR2 FQNEAQ (reference sequence). Trimming at V came to 4 bases and at J to 4 bases, leaving 8 bases not matched to a gene. DNA for the CDR3: TGTGCCAGCAGCTCTGGGGGGACAGGGCCATACGAGCAGTACTTC. Its translation is CASSSGGTGPYEQYF.

This clonotype occurred many times. The V and J genes are TRBV12-3 or TRBV12-4 and TRBJ2-3, with 8 positions matching TRBD2. V lost 7 bases, J lost 2 bases, and 14 bases stayed unmatched. The CDR3 length is 17 residues. The CDR3 region is CASTLGAVAGFTDTQYF. The CDR3 coding sequence is TGTGCCAGCACCCTAGGAGCGGTAGCGGGATTCACAGATACGCAGTATTTT.

This chain connects TRBV14 to TRBJ2-1, with D perhaps matching TRBD2 (5 bases). V gave up 5 bases and J gave up 4 bases, with 18 bases separating them. The CDR3 consists of 16 residues. Germline CDR1 is SGHDN and CDR2 is FVKESK. The CDR3 DNA reads as TGTGCCAGCAGCGCCAGCGGCGTTCGATTTTACAATGAGCAGTTCTTC. This codes for CASSASGVRFYNEQFF.

This clonotype ranks as medium-sized. This chain connects TRBV24-1 to TRBJ1-4; weak D call: TRBD1 (6 bases). CDR3 length: 15 amino acids. The germline V gene encodes CDR1 KGHDR and CDR2 SFDVKD. The V gene lost 2 bases and the J gene lost 8 bases, with 14 bases spanning the gap. The CDR3 sequence is CATSDWTGGEEKLFF. The CDR3 DNA sequence: TGTGCCACCAGTGATTGGACCGGGGGCGAAGAAAAACTGTTTTTT.

This clonotype is labeled as medium-sized. J is TRBJ2-3 and V is TRBV3-1; 7 nucleotides line up with TRBD1. Germline assignment: CDR1 LGHDT and CDR2 YNNKEL (reference sequence). Unmatched junction bases numbered 7, after V lost 7 bases and J lost 6 bases. This CDR3 is built from 13 residues. The CDR3 spells CASTPQGSDTQYF. As DNA, the CDR3 is TGTGCCAGCACCCCACAGGGGTCGGATACGCAGTATTTT.

This clonotype is deemed medium-sized (0.01 to 0.1%). The chain combines TRBV29-1 with TRBJ2-7; no reliable D call. Trimming cost V 1 base and J 1 base, with 5 bases left between them. Germline lookup yields CDR1 SQVTM and CDR2 ANQGSEA. The CDR3 contains 12 residues. This CDR3 is CSVEGRSYEQYF. The CDR3 DNA is TGCAGCGTTGAAGGCAGGTCCTACGAGCAGTACTTC.

This clonotype was detected many times. The genes are TRBV2 and TRBJ2-7, with 7 bases lining up with TRBD1. Trimming at V came to 5 bases and at J to 6 bases, leaving 13 bases not matched to a gene. CDR1 and CDR2 (germline): SNHLY, FYNNEI. The CDR3 runs to 15 residues. The CDR3 nucleotides are TGTGCCAGCAGTCGACTCAGACAGGGTCAGGGCGAGCAGTACTTC. Amino acids: CASSRLRQGQGEQYF.

Within the sample, this clonotype is medium-sized (0.01 to 0.1%). V and J are TRBV27 and TRBJ1-2; TRBD1 aligns across 7 bases. CDR1 is MNHEY, CDR2 SMNVEV, per germline (reference sequence). The J segment lost 4 bases and the V segment lost 3 bases, leaving 5 bases of the junction unmatched. CDR3 length: 14 residues. The CDR3 DNA reads as TGTGCCAGCAGTTTCCGGGACAGATCCTATGGCTACACCTTC. This gives the protein CASSFRDRSYGYTF.

Many counts were recorded for this clonotype. The chain is built from TRBV6-5 and TRBJ1-1; D gene uncertain. CDR1 is MNHEY, CDR2 SVGAGI, per germline. CDR3 size: 13 residues. The ends were cut back, 6 bases at V and 1 base at J, with 9 bases in the middle. CDR3 protein: CASRGGWNTEAFF. The DNA of the CDR3 is TGTGCCAGCAGGGGAGGGTGGAACACTGAAGCTTTCTTT.

This clonotype was detected many times. This chain links TRBV12-3 or TRBV12-4 with TRBJ1-1; possibly TRBD1 for D (6 bases). The CDR3 runs 14 residues. V was pared by 1 base and J by 3 bases, with 9 bases between. Here the CDR3 DNA reads TGTGCCAGCAGTTTAGGCCCAGGGGACACTGAAGCTTTCTTT. Protein: CASSLGPGDTEAFF.

By sample share, this clonotype is medium-sized. CDR3 sequence (DNA): TGTGCCAGTCGCCCCGGGACAACCCAAGAGACCCAGTACTTC. This codes for CASRPGTTQETQYF. This chain connects TRBV19 to TRBJ2-5, with D tentatively TRBD1 (6 bases). V was pared by 8 bases and J by 1 base, with 14 bases between. CDR1 and CDR2 (germline): LNHDA, SQIVND (reference sequence). This CDR3 contains 14 residues.

This clonotype occurred many times. This chain links TRBV6-6 with TRBJ2-1; D may be TRBD2 (6 bases). The CDR3 contains 13 residues. With 7 bases removed from V and 5 bases from J, the gap between germline ends came to 12 bases. The V gene's germline CDR1 is MNHNY and CDR2 SVGAGI (reference sequence). The CDR3 bases are TGTGCCAGCACCATACTAGCCGACAATGAGCAGTTCTTC. The encoded protein is CASTILADNEQFF.

This clonotype is medium-sized by share. This sequence joins TRBV6-2 or TRBV6-3 and TRBJ2-5, with 7 bases identical to TRBD2. With V trimmed by 4 bases and J by 5 bases, 7 bases remained unmatched. Germline V gene lookup returns CDR1 MNHEY and CDR2 SVGEGT. The CDR3 has 14 amino acids. The CDR3 sequence is CASSSGGRGETQYF. In DNA form, the CDR3 reads TGTGCCAGCAGTTCGGGCGGGAGAGGGGAGACCCAGTACTTC.

This clonotype has more than one count but fewer than ten. This sequence joins TRBV7-9 and TRBJ2-1; D might be TRBD2 (6 bases). The CDR3 contains 12 residues. The germline V gene encodes CDR1 SEHNR and CDR2 FQNEAQ (reference sequence). V lost 5 bases and J lost 9, with 11 bases in between. The CDR3 sequence is CASSPGGFEQFF. The CDR3 DNA sequence: TGTGCCAGCAGCCCCGGGGGTTTTGAGCAGTTCTTC.

This CDR3 reads CASTLTAGTTNEKLFF. CDR3 bases: TGTGCCAGCACTTTGACCGCGGGGACAACTAATGAAAAACTGTTTTTT. V usage is TRBV2 and J usage is TRBJ1-4; D call uncertain. Germline V gene lookup returns CDR1 SNHLY and CDR2 FYNNEI. Trimming took off 7 bases at V and 0 bases at J, with 15 bases between the two ends. The CDR3 has 16 amino acids.

This clonotype is medium-sized. The chain joins TRBV5-1 to TRBJ1-1; D remains unclear. The CDR3 sequence is 13 residues long. Trimming shortened V by 3 bases and J by 0 bases, and 6 bases separated the two germline ends. Per the germline V gene, CDR1 is SGHRS and CDR2 is YFSETQ. The CDR3 reads CASSWEMNTEAFF. The CDR3 coding sequence is TGCGCCAGCAGCTGGGAGATGAACACTGAAGCTTTCTTT.

This clonotype is large within its sample. The rearrangement links TRBV12-3 or TRBV12-4 to TRBJ2-1, with TRBD2 matching 8 bases. After removal of 6 bases from V and 7 bases from J, the junction contained 14 bases not matched to a gene. The CDR3 runs 16 residues. CDR3 coding DNA: TGTGCCAGCAGCCAGATAGGCGGGACTAGAGTAAATGAGCAGTTCTTC. This gives the protein CASSQIGGTRVNEQFF.